A single sample gave rise to the 20 T cell receptor beta chains below, sequenced in a study of T cells in Graves' hyperthyroidism and ophthalmopathy. RNA transcripts served as the template for amplifying TCR beta CDR3 regions. Carried out on the TCR CDR3, a first-round RT-PCR used the HTBI primer set. TCRdb analysed the multiplex PCR reads with MiXCR anew, one entry per CDR3 protein. Of around 500,000 distinct CDR3 sequences listed, 14% are singletons. Sequenced: blood. The receptors here all came from a woman aged 40 to 50 with Graves' hyperthyroidism.

In its sample, this clonotype was seen many times. The V and J genes are TRBV6-1 and TRBJ2-7; TRBD1 is a possible D gene (6 bases). V shed 8 bases and J shed 7 bases, with 18 bases lying between them. The CDR3 length is 13 residues. Germline CDR1 MNHNS, CDR2 SASEGT. DNA for the CDR3: TGTGCCAGCCACGATACAGGGTATCGAGAGCAGTACTTC. This codes for CASHDTGYREQYF.

This clonotype was seen many times. V and J are TRBV28 and TRBJ1-5; D gene uncertain. CDR1 is MDHEN and CDR2 is SYDVKM in the germline V gene. Trimming removed 6 bases from V and 6 bases from J, with 12 bases in between. The CDR3 contains 13 residues. Written as DNA, the CDR3 is TGTGCCAGCAGCTCTAGTGAGGTTCAGCCCCAGCATTTT. It encodes CASSSSEVQPQHF.

In its sample, this clonotype was seen many times. For the CDR3, the DNA is TGTGCCTGGAGTGTAAAGGGGCCCACTGAAGCTTTCTTT. Its translation is CAWSVKGPTEAFF. The chain joins TRBV30 to TRBJ1-1, with TRBD1 as a possible D gene (5 bases). V was cut by 0 bases and J by 4 bases, with 9 bases left in between. The CDR3 totals 13 residues. From germline, CDR1 is GTSNPN and CDR2 SVGIG (reference sequence).

The sample holds many counts of this clonotype. Since no conserved phenylalanine or tryptophan closes the CDR3, a read error is the likely cause. This chain links TRBV12-3 or TRBV12-4 with TRBJ1-1, with D possibly matching TRBD1 (6 bases). CDR3 size: 14 residues. CDR3 bases: TGTGCCAGCAGCTTAGGGGGGAGGGACACTGAAGCTTTCCTT. Residues: CASSLGGRDTEAFL.

This clonotype was detected ten times or more. This chain links TRBV6-1 with TRBJ2-7; 7 nucleotides line up with TRBD1. The length of the CDR3 is 13 residues. Germline assignment: CDR1 MNHNS and CDR2 SASEGT. Trimming took 5 bases from V and 6 from J; bases not matched to a gene: 7. CDR3 in DNA: TGTGCCAGCAGTTCTACGACAGGGCCCGAGCAGTACTTC. Translating gives CASSSTTGPEQYF.

This clonotype came up many times. The chain employs TRBV30 and TRBJ2-7; D perhaps matches TRBD1 (6 bases). With 2 bases removed from V and 2 bases from J, the gap between germline ends came to 22 bases. The V gene's germline CDR1 is GTSNPN and CDR2 SVGIG (reference sequence). The CDR3 loop spans 17 amino acids. DNA for the CDR3: TGTGCCTGGAGTACCCATATCCTGGACAGTTTTACCTACGAGCAGTACTTC. Amino acids: CAWSTHILDSFTYEQYF.

This clonotype was seen at least ten times. CDR3 coding DNA: TGTGCCACCGCTGGCAGAACGTCTAGCGGCTCCTACAATGAGCAGTTCTTC. It translates to CATAGRTSSGSYNEQFF. This rearrangement joins TRBV10-3 to TRBJ2-1; 7 nucleotides agree with TRBD2. V lost 10 bases to trimming and J lost 0 bases; unmatched junction nucleotides: 15. The CDR3 sequence is 17 residues long. The germline V gene encodes CDR1 ENHRY and CDR2 SYGVKD.

This clonotype was counted ten times or more. This sequence joins TRBV12-3 or TRBV12-4 and TRBJ1-5; maybe TRBD1 (5 bases). V lost 6 bases and J lost 5, with 11 bases in between. The CDR3 loop spans 13 amino acids. The CDR3 nucleotides are TGTGCCAGCAGGACAGATTTCGATCAGCCCCAGCATTTT. As protein: CASRTDFDQPQHF.

The chain has TRBV19 and TRBJ2-2; TRBD1 is a possible D gene (6 bases). From germline, CDR1 is LNHDA and CDR2 SQIVND (reference sequence). Deletions cut 8 bases from V and 1 base from J, with 11 bases between. This CDR3 spans 14 amino acids. In nucleotides, the CDR3 is TGTGCCAGTGTTGGACAGATGAACACCGGGGAGCTGTTTTTT. It is translated as CASVGQMNTGELFF. Full variable domain (missing parts from reference TRBV19 and TRBJ2-2): DGGITQSPKYLFRKEGQNVTLSCEQNLNHDAMYWYRQDPGQGLRLIYYSQIVNDFQKGDIAEGYSVSREKKESFPLTVTSAQKNPTAFYLCASVGQMNTGELFFGEGSRLTVL.

At least ten counts were recorded for this clonotype. One base away lies a much larger clone, so this may be a sequencing read error. The chain couples TRBV11-1 to TRBJ2-7, with D perhaps matching TRBD1 (6 bases). Trimming took off 5 bases at V and 5 bases at J, with 16 bases between the two ends. The CDR3 loop spans 14 amino acids. Germline V CDR1 and CDR2: SGHAT, FQDESV (reference sequence). CDR3 DNA sequence: TGTGCCAGCAGCAGACAGGACCCCGTGGACGAGCAGTACTTC. Amino acid sequence: CASSRQDPVDEQYF.

This chain connects TRBV24-1 to TRBJ2-7, with 8 bases that match TRBD1. V lost 9 bases to trimming and J lost 6 bases; unmatched junction nucleotides: 9. This CDR3 has 13 amino acids. The V gene's germline CDR1 is KGHDR and CDR2 SFDVKD. CDR3 region: CATSEAGGGEQYF. CDR3 nucleotide sequence: TGTGCCACCTCAGAGGCAGGGGGCGGCGAGCAGTACTTC.

This clonotype was detected many times. CDR3 sequence reads: CASSLARAVDLSYNEQFF. In nucleotides, the CDR3 is TGCGCCAGCAGCTTGGCCAGGGCAGTGGATCTCTCCTACAATGAGCAGTTCTTC. J is TRBJ2-1 and V is TRBV5-1; a weak D match, TRBD1 (5 bases). Germline assignment: CDR1 SGHRS and CDR2 YFSETQ. The ends were cut back, 0 bases at V and 0 bases at J, with 16 bases in the middle. The CDR3 is 18 residues long.

The gene calls are TRBV29-1 and TRBJ1-3, with D hard to call. The V end lost 5 bases, the J end lost 0 bases, and 8 bases lay between the germline ends. In germline, CDR1 is SQVTM, CDR2 ANQGSEA. The CDR3 extends over 13 amino acids. The CDR3 coding sequence is TGCAGCGTTCGGGTAACCTCTGGAAACACCATATATTTT. Protein product: CSVRVTSGNTIYF.

At least ten counts were recorded for this clonotype. The chain is built from TRBV12-3 or TRBV12-4 and TRBJ2-7; the match to TRBD1 covers 7 bases. V dropped 5 bases and J dropped 3; count of bases not matched to a gene: 7. The CDR3 is 14 amino acids. The CDR3 region is CASSPLRTGYEQYF. In nucleotides, the CDR3 is TGTGCCAGCAGTCCTCTTCGGACAGGCTACGAGCAGTACTTC.

The chain joins TRBV6-1 to TRBJ2-7; weak D call: TRBD2 (6 bases). The CDR3 covers 13 residues. Trimming left V 8 bases short and J 2 bases short, with 13 bases between. CDR1 MNHNS and CDR2 SASEGT come from the germline V gene. CDR3 bases: TGTGCCAGCCTTAACTTAGCGGCCTACGAGCAGTACTTC. Translated, it gives CASLNLAAYEQYF.

This clonotype came up many times. The J gene is TRBJ1-6, the V gene TRBV12-3 or TRBV12-4; possibly TRBD1 for D (6 bases). Trimming pared 6 bases from V and 4 bases from J, leaving 19 bases between. This CDR3 comprises 17 residues. CDR3 sequence reads: CASRGSGASPYNSPLHF. Here the CDR3 DNA reads TGTGCCAGCAGGGGGTCGGGGGCGAGTCCGTATAATTCACCCCTCCACTTT.

This clonotype occurred a few times. The chain employs TRBV19 and TRBJ1-1; D remains ambiguous. V was clipped by 3 bases and J by 3 bases, with 8 bases between them. CDR3 length: 13 residues. Per germline, CDR1 LNHDA and CDR2 SQIVND (reference sequence). The CDR3 DNA reads TGTGCCAGTAGTATGGGTCAGTACACTGAAGCTTTCTTT. Protein: CASSMGQYTEAFF.

The CDR3 sequence: CASRGGITTDTQYF. The CDR3 DNA reads TGCGCCAGCCGCGGAGGGATTACCACAGATACGCAGTATTTT. This chain joins TRBV5-1 and TRBJ2-3; weak D call: TRBD2 (6 bases). This CDR3 has 14 residues. The V gene lost 7 bases and the J gene lost 2 bases, with 14 bases spanning the gap. Germline CDR1 and CDR2: SGHRS and YFSETQ.

This clonotype appeared a few times. The rearrangement links TRBV7-3 to TRBJ1-4, with TRBD1 as a possible D gene (5 bases). Germline V gene data show CDR1 as SGHTA and CDR2 as FQGTGA. Trimming removed 5 bases from V and 1 base from J, with 14 bases in between. CDR3 size: 16 residues. The CDR3: CASSPIKQETNEKLFF. The CDR3 DNA follows: TGTGCCAGCAGCCCCATCAAACAGGAAACTAATGAAAAACTGTTTTTT. The whole variable domain, filled in from reference TRBV7-3 and TRBJ1-4, reads GAGVSQTPSNKVTEKGKYVELRCDPISGHTALYWYRQSLGQGPEFLIYFQGTGAADDSGLPNDRFFAVRPEGSVSTLKIQRTERGDSAVYLCASSPIKQETNEKLFFGSGTQLSVL.

This clonotype has a count of ten or more. The chain uses TRBV5-1 and TRBJ1-5, with a possible D match to TRBD1 (5 bases). V lost 4 bases and J 4 bases, leaving 12 bases between the germline ends. CDR3 size: 14 residues. CDR1 and CDR2 (germline): SGHRS, YFSETQ. CDR3 sequence (DNA): TGCGCCAGCAGCCCGGACACCCTGAATCAGCCCCAGCATTTT. It translates to CASSPDTLNQPQHF.